Presented here are 3 T cell receptor beta chains from one specimen sequenced in a study of blood T cell repertoires in COVID-19. Sequencing used immunoSEQ multiplex PCR; TCRdb keeps in-frame clones, though not all of them. This sample has about 170,000 clones, with roughly 93% found just once. The sequenced sample was peripheral blood. The receptors were gathered from a young man with COVID-19, enrolled during active disease.

This rearrangement joins TRBV7-9 to TRBJ1-2; 12 bases map to TRBD1. Germline CDR1 and CDR2: SEHNR and FQNEAQ (reference sequence). J gave up 6 bases and V 0 bases, and 5 bases lay outside the gene matches. The CDR3 extends over 16 amino acids. In DNA, the CDR3 is TGTGCCAGCAGCTTAGCAGGGGGACAGGGGGCGAATGGCTACACCTTC. Its protein product is CASSLAGGQGANGYTF.

This clone was seen a single time. The chain links TRBV19 to TRBJ1-5; D remains unclear. The CDR3 has 15 amino acids. V lost 3 bases and J 4 bases, leaving 13 bases between the germline ends. In germline, CDR1 is LNHDA, CDR2 SQIVND (reference sequence). CDR3 sequence reads: CASSIVTSPNQPQHF. As DNA, the CDR3 is TGTGCCAGTAGTATCGTCACGAGTCCGAATCAGCCCCAGCATTTT.

The V and J genes are TRBV29-1 and TRBJ1-4; a weak D match, TRBD1 (6 bases). V lost 0 bases and J lost 7, with 15 bases in between. Germline CDR1 reads SQVTM; CDR2 reads ANQGSEA. The CDR3 runs 15 residues. The DNA of the CDR3 is TGCAGCGTTGAAGATCAAGGGGGTACGAGTGAAAAACTGTTTTTT. Translating it yields CSVEDQGGTSEKLFF.